This T cell receptor (beta chain) is from a study of human T cells and chemical hapten exposure. Each CDR3 protein is one row after TCRdb ran MiXCR on the RACE reads. The sample carries roughly 200,000 distinct CDR3 sequences, 24% recorded once. Germline values: CDR1 SGHVS, CDR2 FNYEAQ. This CDR3 comprises 17 residues. Losses at the gene ends were 5 bases for V and 2 bases for J; bases not matched to a gene: 13. Stated time point: patch test 3, about 24 weeks after DPC sensitization. Treatment of the sample: therapeutic diphenylcyclopropenone sensitization with weekly scalp DPC. This TCR was recovered from a woman aged 40 to 55 with alopecia areata. Some clones in this sample may be carry-over from other donors' samples. The sample consisted of whole blood, taken in connection with sensitization to the hapten diphenylcyclopropenone (DPC). V usage is TRBV7-6 and J usage is TRBJ2-3; TRBD2 matches at 7 bases. CDR3 sequence reads: CASSLVAASGFTDTQYF. CDR3 nucleotide sequence: TGTGCCAGCAGCCTCGTTGCGGCTAGCGGTTTCACAGATACGCAGTATTTT.